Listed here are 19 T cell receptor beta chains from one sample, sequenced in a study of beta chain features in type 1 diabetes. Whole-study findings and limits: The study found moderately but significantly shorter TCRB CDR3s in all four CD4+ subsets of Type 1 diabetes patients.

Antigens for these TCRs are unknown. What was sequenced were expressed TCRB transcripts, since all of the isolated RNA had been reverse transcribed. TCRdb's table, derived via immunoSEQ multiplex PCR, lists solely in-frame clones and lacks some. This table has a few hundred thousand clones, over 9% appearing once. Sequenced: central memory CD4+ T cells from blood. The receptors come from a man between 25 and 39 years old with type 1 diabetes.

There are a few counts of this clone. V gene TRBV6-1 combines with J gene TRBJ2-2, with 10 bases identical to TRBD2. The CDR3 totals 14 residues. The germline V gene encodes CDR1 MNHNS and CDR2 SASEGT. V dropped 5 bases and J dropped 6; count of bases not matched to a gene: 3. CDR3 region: CASSSSGGAGELFF. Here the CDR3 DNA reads TGTGCCAGCAGTTCTAGCGGGGGCGCCGGGGAGCTGTTTTTT.

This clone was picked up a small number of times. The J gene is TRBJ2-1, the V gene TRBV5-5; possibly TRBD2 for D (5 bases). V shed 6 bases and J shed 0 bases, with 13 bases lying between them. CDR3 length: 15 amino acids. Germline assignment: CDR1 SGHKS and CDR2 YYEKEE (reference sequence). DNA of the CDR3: TGTGCCAGCATCATGGAAGCGGTCTCCTACAATGAGCAGTTCTTC. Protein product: CASIMEAVSYNEQFF. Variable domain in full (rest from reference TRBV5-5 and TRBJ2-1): DAGVTQSPTHLIKTRGQQVTLRCSPISGHKSVSWYQQVLGQGPQFIFQYYEKEERGRGNFPDRFSARQFPNYSSELNVNALLLGDSALYLCASIMEAVSYNEQFFGPGTRLTVL.

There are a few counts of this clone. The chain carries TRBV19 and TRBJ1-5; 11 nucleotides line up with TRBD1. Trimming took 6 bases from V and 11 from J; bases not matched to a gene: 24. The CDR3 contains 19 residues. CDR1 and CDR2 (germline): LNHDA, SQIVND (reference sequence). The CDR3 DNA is TGTGCCAGTAGGCCATCGCCCCTGTCAAACGGACAGGGGGCATGGGCCCAGCATTTT. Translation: CASRPSPLSNGQGAWAQHF.

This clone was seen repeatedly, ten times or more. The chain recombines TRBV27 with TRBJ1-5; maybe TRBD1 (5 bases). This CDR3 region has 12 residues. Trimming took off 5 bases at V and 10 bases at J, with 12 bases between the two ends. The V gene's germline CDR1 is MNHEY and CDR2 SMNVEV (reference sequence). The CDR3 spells CASSPTGGPQHF. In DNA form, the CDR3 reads TGTGCCAGCAGTCCAACGGGGGGTCCCCAGCATTTT.

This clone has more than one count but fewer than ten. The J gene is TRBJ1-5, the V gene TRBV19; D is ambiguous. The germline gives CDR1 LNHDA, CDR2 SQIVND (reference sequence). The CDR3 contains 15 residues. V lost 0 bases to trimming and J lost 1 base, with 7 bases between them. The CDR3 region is CASSIEGMSNQPQHF. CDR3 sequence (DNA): TGTGCCAGTAGTATAGAGGGTATGAGCAATCAGCCCCAGCATTTT.

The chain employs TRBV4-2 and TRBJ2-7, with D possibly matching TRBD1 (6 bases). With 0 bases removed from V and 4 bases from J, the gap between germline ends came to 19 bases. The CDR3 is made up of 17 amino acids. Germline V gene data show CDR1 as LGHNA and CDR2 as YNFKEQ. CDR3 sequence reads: CASSQDGSGGSVYEQYF. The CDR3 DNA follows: TGTGCCAGCAGCCAAGATGGTAGTGGGGGCTCTGTTTACGAGCAGTACTTC.

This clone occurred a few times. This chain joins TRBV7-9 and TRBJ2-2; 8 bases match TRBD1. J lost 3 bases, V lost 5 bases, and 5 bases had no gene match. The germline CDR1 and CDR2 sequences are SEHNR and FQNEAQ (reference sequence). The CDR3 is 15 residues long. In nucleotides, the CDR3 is TGTGCCAGCAGCGTAGGACAGGGATACACCGGGGAGCTGTTTTTT. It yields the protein CASSVGQGYTGELFF.

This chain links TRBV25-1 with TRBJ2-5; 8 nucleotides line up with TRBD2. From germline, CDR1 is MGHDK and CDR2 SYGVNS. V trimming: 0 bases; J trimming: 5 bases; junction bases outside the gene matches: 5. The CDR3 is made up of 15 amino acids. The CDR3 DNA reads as TGTGCCAGCAGTGAATACCGCGGGGGGCTGGAGACCCAGTACTTC. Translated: CASSEYRGGLETQYF.

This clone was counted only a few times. CDR3 in DNA: TGCGCCAGCAGCCCAGGTTCCTCCTACGAGCAGTACTTC. Translated: CASSPGSSYEQYF. The genes are TRBV5-1 and TRBJ2-7; D gene unclear. This CDR3 spans 13 amino acids. The ends were cut back, 4 bases at V and 0 bases at J, with 8 bases in the middle. Germline loops: CDR1 SGHRS, CDR2 YFSETQ.

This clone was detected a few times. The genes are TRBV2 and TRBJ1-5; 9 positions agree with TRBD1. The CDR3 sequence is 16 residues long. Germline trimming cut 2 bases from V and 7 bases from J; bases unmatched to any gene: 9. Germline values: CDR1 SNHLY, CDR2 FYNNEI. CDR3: CASSETRTGAGQPQHF. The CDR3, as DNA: TGTGCCAGCAGTGAAACCAGGACAGGGGCTGGACAGCCCCAGCATTTT.

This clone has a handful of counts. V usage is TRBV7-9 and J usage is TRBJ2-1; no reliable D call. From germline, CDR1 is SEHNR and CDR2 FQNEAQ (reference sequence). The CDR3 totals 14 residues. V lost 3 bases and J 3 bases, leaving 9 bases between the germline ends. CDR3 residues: CASSLVGDYNEQFF. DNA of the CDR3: TGTGCCAGCAGCTTGGTTGGGGACTACAATGAGCAGTTCTTC.

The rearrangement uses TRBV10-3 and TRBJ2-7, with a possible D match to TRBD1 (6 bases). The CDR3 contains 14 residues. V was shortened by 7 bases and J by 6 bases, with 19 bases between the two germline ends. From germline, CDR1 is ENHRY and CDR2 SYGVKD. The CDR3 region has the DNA TGTGCCATCACTCTCGTTCGGGAAGGGGGCGAGCAGTACTTC. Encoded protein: CAITLVREGGEQYF.

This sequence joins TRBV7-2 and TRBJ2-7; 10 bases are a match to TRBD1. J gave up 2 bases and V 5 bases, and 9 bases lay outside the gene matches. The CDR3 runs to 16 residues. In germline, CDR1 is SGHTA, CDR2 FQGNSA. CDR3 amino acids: CASSPRGGQGTYEQYF. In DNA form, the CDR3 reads TGTGCCAGCAGCCCGAGGGGGGGACAGGGGACCTACGAGCAGTACTTC.

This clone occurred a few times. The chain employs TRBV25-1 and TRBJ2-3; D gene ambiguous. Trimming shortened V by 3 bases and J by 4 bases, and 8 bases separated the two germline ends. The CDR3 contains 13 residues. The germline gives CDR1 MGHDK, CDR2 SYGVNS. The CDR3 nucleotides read TGTGCCAGCAGTGATCAAAGCGCAGATACGCAGTATTTT. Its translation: CASSDQSADTQYF.

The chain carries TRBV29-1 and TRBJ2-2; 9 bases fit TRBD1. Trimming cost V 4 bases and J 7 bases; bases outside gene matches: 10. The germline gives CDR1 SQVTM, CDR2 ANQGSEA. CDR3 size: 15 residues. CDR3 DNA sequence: TGCAGCGTTGCCGCGTGGGACAGGGCCGGCGGGGAGCTGTTTTTT. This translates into CSVAAWDRAGGELFF.

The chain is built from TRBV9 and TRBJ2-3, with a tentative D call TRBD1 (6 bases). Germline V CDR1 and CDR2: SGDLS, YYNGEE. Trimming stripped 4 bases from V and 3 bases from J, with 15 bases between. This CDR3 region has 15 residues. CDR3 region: CASSLQGTTTDTQYF. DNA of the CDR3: TGTGCCAGCAGCCTCCAGGGGACAACAACAGATACGCAGTATTTT.

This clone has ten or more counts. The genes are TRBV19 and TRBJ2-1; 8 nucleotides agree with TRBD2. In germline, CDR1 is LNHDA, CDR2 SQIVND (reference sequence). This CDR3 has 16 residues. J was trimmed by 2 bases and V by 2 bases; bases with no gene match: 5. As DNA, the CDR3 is TGTGCCAGTAGTATACTCGGGAGGGAAACCTACAATGAGCAGTTCTTC. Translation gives CASSILGRETYNEQFF.

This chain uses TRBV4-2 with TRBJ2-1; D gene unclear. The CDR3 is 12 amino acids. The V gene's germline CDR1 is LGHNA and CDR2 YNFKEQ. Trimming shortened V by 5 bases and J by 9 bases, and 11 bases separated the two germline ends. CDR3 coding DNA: TGTGCCAGCAGCTTGAGACGGGCTGAGCAGTTCTTC. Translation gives CASSLRRAEQFF.

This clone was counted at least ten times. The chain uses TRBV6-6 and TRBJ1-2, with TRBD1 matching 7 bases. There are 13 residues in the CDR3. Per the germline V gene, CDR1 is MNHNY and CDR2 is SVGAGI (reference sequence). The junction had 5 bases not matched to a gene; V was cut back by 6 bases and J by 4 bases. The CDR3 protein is CASSPGQAYGYTF. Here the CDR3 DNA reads TGTGCCAGCAGCCCAGGACAGGCCTATGGCTACACCTTC.